This T cell receptor (beta chain) was sequenced for a study of blood T cell repertoires in COVID-19 (dated by TCRdb to 2019 to 2021). Concerning the study at large: The collaborator samples originated in the United States, Italy and Spain and spanned the acute and convalescent phases of COVID-19. A freely available public database, intended as a resource for researchers studying the immune response to SARS-CoV-2, is where the repertoires were released. The dataset comprised deeply sampled blood TCRbeta repertoires from subjects exposed to, actively infected with, or recovered from COVID-19. Where available, HLA class I and class II types were taken from metadata supplied by the sample provider and were not determined by assay-based typing. The prospective study material was composed of cDNA or gDNA derived from T cells, B-cell-depleted T cells, or PBMCs. Sample metadata almost always included a de-identified subject ID, COVID-19 status, age in years and sex. The samples were drawn from two sources: the first 160 participants of the ongoing ImmuneRACE study, and 950 to 1,500 subjects contributed by 6 global collaborators. Beyond this particular receptor, the publication reports: The amount of clinical and demographic metadata varied by source and participant and was provided uncurated.

Concerning this clone: Its antigen is currently not known. No much larger clone is present one base from it, and per-base qualities are unavailable.

The immunoSEQ Assay, a bias-controlled multiplex PCR, was used to amplify TCRbeta CDR3 regions from genomic DNA. As for the original processing: Within the assay, amplification of reference gene primers was used to estimate how many nucleated cells each sample contained. To quantify the absolute abundance of each unique TCRbeta CDR3 rearrangement, sequence reads were collapsed and filtered. For each sample, productive Simpson clonality was calculated by taking the square root of Simpson's diversity index across productive rearrangements. TCRdb re-hosts the immuneACCESS table, in-frame sequences only. Its copies lack some clones; in the studies checked, an unresolved V gene accounts for under half of them, and the cause for the rest is not known. V and J calls and clone size are copied from that table; D and trimming were computed from the DNA. The sample records over 50,000 clones, about 90% of which are singletons. The leading ten clones occupy approximately 14% of the sample.

V is trimmed back by 8 bases and J by 6 bases, and the junction contains 1 base that no gene match accounts for. Via the germline V gene, CDR1 is MDHEN and CDR2 SYDVKM. The CDR3 contains 10 residues, cysteine and phenylalanine counted. Here the CDR3 DNA is all that survives: 30 bases in frame from base 1. Each collaborating institution followed its own protocols to collect whole blood in K2EDTA tubes. For TCRbeta analysis, collaborator samples were shipped as frozen whole blood, as isolated PBMCs, or as DNA extracted from either sample type. This TCR came from a human donor in a cohort sampled during active COVID-19. The sample was peripheral blood. The chain is assembled from TRBV28 and TRBJ2-7, with 7 junctional bases fitting TRBD2. The sequence in DNA is TGTGCCAGCGGGGGGGGCGAGCAGTACTTC. The encoded protein is CASGGGEQYF.